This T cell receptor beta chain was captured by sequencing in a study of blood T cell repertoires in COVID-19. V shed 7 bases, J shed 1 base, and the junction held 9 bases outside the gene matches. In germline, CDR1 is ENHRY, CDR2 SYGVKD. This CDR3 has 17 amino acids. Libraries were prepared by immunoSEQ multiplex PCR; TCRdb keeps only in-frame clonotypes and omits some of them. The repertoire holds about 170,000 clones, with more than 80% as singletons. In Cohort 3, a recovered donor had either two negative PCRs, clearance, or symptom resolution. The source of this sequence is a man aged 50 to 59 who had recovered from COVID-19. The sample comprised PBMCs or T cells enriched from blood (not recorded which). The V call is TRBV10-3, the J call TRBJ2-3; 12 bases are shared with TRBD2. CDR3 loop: CAITRTSGGMGTDTQYF. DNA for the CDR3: TGTGCCATCACAAGAACTAGCGGGGGGATGGGCACAGATACGCAGTATTTT.